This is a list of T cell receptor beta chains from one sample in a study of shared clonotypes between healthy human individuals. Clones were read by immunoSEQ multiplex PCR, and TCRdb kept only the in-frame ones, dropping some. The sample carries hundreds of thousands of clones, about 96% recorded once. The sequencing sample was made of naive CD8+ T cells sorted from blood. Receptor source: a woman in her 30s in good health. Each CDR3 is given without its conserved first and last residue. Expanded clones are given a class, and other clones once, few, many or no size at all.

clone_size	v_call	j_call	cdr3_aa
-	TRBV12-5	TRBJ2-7	ASGRPGLAGGPSAGEQY
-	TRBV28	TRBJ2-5	ASSQLGQRETQY
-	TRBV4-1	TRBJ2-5	ASSQGTGLGQY
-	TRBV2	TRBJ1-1	ASRPTGRVGWPEAF
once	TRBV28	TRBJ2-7	ASSRQGAYEQY
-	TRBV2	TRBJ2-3	ASSRGLKWPDTQY
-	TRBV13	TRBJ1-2	ASSAEDGNYGYT
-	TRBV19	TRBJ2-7	ATRAGASYEQY
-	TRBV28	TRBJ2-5	ASSQFSGLFQETQY
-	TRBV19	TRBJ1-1	ASSMEGQDEAF
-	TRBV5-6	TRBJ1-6	ASSSGTGYYSPLH
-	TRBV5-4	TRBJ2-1	ASAGVDEQF
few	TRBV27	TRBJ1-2	ASSLSIGYGGYT
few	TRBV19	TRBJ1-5	ASSFRTGNQPQH
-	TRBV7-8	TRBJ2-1	ASSPTILAFTYNEQF
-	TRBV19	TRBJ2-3	ASSIEGGGDTQY
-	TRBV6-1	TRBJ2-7	ASSPLGQAYEQY
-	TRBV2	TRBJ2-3	ASSFRTSGILDTQY
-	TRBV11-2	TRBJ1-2	ASSYGVGYT
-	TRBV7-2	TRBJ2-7	ASSLTAGDRYEQY
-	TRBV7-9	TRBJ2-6	ASSFIGAGANVLT
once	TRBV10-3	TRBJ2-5	AISAGTSFQETQY
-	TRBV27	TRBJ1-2	ASRVSRGNGYT
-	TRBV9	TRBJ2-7	ASSPKTTSGLLYEQY
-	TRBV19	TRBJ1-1	ASSMGEDTKAF
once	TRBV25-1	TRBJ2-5	ASSELYVGAETQY
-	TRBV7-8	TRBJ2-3	ASSFGRTSTDTQY
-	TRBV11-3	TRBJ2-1	ASSGGDRRNEQF
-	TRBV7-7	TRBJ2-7	ASSLAGDYEQY
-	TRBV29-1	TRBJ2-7	SVGGRYEQY
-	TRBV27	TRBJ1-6	ASTRGASRNSPLH
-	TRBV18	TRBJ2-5	ASSPPEEAQETQY
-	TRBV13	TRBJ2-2	ASSAGHRVAGELF
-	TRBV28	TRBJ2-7	ASSLGGQGKAAYEQY
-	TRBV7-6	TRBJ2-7	ASSSTRRTSGRAYEQY
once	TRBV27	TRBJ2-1	ASSPIPYNEQF